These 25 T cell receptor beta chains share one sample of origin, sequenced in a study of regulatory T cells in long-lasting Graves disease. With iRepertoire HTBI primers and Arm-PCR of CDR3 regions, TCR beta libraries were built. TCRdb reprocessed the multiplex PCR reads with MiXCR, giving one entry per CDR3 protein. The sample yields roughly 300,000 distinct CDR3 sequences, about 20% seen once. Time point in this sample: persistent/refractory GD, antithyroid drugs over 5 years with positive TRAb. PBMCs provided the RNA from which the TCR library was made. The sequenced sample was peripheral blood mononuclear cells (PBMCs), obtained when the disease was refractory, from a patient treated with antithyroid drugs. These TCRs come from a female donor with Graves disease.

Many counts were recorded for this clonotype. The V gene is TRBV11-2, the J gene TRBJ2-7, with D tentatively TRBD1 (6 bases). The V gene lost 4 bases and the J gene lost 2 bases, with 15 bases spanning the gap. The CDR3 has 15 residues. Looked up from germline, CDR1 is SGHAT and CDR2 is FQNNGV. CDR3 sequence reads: CASSSYITGTYEQYF. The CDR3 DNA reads TGTGCCAGCAGCTCCTACATCACAGGGACCTACGAGCAGTACTTC.

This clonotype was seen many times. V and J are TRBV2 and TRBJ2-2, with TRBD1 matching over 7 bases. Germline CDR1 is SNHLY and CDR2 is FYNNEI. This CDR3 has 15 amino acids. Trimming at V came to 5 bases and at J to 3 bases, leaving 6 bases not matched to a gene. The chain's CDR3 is CASSQEQGYTGELFF. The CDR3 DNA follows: TGTGCCAGCAGTCAGGAACAGGGGTACACCGGGGAGCTGTTTTTT.

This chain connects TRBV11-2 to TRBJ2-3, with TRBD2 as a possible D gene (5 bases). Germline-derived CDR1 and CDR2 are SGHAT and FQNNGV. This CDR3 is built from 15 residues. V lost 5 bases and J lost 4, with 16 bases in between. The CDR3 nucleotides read TGTGCCAGCAGCCCGCAGCCGGGGTGGGCAGATACGCAGTATTTT. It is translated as CASSPQPGWADTQYF.

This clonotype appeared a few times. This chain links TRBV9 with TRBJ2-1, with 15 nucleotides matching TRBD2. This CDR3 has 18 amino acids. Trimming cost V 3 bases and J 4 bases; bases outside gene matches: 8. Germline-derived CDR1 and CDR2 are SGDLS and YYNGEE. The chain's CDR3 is CASSAVRGTSGGYNEQFF. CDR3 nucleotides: TGTGCCAGCAGCGCAGTACGGGGGACTAGCGGGGGGTACAATGAGCAGTTCTTC.

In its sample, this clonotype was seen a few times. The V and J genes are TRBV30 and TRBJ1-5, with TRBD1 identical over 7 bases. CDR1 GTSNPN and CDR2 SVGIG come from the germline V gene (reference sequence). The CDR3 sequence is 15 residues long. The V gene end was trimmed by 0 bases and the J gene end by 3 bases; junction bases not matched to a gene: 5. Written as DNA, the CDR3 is TGTGCCTGGAGTGTACAGGGACAGCCCAATCAGCCCCAGCATTTT. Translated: CAWSVQGQPNQPQHF.

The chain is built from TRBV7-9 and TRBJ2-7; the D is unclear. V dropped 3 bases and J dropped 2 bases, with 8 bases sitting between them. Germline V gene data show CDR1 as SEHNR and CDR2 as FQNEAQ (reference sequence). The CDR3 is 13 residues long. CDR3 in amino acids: CASSFRTTYEQYF. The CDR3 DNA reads TGTGCCAGCAGCTTCAGGACGACCTACGAGCAGTACTTC. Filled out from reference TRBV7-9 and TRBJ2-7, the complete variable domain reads DTGVSQNPRHKITKRGQNVTFRCDPISEHNRLYWYRQTLGQGPEFLTYFQNEAQLEKSRLLSDRFSAERPKGSFSTLEIQRTEQGDSAMYLCASSFRTTYEQYFGPGTRLTVT.

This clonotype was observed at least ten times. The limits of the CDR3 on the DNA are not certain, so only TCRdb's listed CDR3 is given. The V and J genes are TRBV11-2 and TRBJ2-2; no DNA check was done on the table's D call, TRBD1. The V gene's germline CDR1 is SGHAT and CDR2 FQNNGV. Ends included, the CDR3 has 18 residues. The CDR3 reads CASGQLREQGALSGSCFF.

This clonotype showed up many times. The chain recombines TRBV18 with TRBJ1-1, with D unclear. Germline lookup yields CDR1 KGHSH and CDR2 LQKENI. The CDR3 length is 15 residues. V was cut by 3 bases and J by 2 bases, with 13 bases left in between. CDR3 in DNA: TGTGCCAGCTCACCTCTCTTAGACTTTAACACTGAAGCTTTCTTT. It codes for CASSPLLDFNTEAFF.

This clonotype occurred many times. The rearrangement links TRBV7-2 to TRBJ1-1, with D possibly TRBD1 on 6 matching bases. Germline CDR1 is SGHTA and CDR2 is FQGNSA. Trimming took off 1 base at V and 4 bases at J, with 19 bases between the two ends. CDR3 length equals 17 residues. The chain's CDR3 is CASSLDARGWDPTEAFF. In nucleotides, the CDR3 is TGTGCCAGCAGCTTAGATGCCAGGGGTTGGGACCCCACTGAAGCTTTCTTT.

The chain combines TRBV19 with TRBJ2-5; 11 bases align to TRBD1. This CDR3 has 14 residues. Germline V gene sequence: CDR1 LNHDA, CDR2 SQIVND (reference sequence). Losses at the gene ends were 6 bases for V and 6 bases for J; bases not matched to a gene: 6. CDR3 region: CASSAGQGGQTQYF. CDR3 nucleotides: TGTGCCAGTAGCGCGGGACAGGGGGGCCAGACCCAGTACTTC.

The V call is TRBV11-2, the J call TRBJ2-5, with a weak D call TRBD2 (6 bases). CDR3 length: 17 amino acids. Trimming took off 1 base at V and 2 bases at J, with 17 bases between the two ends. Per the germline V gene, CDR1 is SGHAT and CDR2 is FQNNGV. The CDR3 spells CASSLAGGVGFQETQYF. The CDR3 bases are TGTGCCAGCAGCTTAGCTGGAGGGGTCGGCTTTCAAGAGACCCAGTACTTC.

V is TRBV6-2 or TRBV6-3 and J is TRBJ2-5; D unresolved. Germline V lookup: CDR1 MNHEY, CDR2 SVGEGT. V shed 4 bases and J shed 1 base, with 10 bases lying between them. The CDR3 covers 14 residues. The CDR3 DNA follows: TGTGCCAGCAGTTCCCCCAAGGGCCAAGAGACCCAGTACTTC. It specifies CASSSPKGQETQYF.

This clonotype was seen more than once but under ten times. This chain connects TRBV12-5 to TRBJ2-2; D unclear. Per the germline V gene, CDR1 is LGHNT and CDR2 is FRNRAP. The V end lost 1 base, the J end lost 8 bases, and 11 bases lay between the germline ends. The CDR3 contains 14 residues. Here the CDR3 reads CASGLGLTAGELFF. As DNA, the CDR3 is TGTGCTAGTGGTTTGGGGCTGACTGCGGGGGAGCTGTTTTTT. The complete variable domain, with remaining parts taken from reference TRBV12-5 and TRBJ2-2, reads DARVTQTPRHKVTEMGQEVTMRCQPILGHNTVFWYRQTMMQGLELLAYFRNRAPLDDSGMPKDRFSAEMPDATLATLKIQPSEPRDSAVYFCASGLGLTAGELFFGEGSRLTVL.

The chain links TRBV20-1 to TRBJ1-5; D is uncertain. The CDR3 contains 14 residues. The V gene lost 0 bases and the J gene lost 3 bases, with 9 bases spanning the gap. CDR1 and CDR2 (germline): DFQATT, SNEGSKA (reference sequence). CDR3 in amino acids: CSARDESSNQPQHF. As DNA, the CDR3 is TGCAGTGCTAGAGATGAGTCTTCCAATCAGCCCCAGCATTTT.

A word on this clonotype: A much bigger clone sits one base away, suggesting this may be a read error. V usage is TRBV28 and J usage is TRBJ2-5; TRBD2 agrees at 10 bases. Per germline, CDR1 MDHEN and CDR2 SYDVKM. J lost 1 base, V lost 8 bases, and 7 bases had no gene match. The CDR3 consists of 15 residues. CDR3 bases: TGTGCCAGCGGCCCCGGGACTAGCGTCCAAGAGACCCAGTACTTC. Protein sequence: CASGPGTSVQETQYF.

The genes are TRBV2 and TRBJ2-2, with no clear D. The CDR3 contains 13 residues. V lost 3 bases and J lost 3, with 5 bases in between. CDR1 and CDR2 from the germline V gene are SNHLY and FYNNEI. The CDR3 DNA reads TGTGCCAGCAGTGATGTGCACACCGGGGAGCTGTTTTTT. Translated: CASSDVHTGELFF.

This CDR3 reads CSVERGGRDTGELFF. In DNA, the CDR3 is TGCAGCGTTGAAAGAGGGGGAAGGGACACCGGGGAGCTGTTTTTT. V is TRBV29-1 and J is TRBJ2-2; D possibly corresponds to TRBD1 (6 bases). Trimming cost V 2 bases and J 3 bases, with 13 bases left between them. The CDR3 spans 15 residues. Germline CDR1 is SQVTM and CDR2 is ANQGSEA.

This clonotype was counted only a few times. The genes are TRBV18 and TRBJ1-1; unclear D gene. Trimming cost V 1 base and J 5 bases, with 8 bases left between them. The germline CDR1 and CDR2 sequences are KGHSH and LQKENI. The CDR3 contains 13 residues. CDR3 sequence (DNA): TGTGCCAGCTCACCACAGGAAGGTACTGAAGCTTTCTTT. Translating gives CASSPQEGTEAFF.

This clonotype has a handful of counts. CDR3 nucleotide sequence: TGCGCCAGCAGCTTGGCCGTAGGGGGCGGTCTAGCGGGAGGTTACGAGCAGTACTTC. Protein product: CASSLAVGGGLAGGYEQYF. The V call is TRBV5-1, the J call TRBJ2-7, with 11 bases aligning to TRBD2. The V segment lost 0 bases and the J segment 4 bases; nucleotides outside the gene matches: 15. CDR1 is SGHRS and CDR2 is YFSETQ in the germline V gene. CDR3 length equals 19 residues.

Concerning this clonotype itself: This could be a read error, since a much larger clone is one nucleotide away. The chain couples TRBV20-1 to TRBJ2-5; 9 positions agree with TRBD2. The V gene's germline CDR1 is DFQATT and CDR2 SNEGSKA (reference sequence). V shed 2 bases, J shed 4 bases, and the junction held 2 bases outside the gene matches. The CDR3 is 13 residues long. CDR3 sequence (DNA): TGCAGTGCTAGACCAGCGGGAGGAGAGACCCAGTACTTC. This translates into CSARPAGGETQYF.

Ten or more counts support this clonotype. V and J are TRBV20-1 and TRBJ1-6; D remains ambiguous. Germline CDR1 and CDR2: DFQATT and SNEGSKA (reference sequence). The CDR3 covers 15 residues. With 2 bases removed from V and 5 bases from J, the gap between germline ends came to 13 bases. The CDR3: CSARIPSGDNSPLHF. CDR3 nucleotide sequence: TGCAGTGCTAGAATTCCAAGTGGGGATAATTCACCCCTCCACTTT.

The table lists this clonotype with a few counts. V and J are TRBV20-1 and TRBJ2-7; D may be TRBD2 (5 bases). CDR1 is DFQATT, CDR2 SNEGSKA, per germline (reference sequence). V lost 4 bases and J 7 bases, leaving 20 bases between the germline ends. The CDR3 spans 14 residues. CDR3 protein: CSAITSRPSGEQYF. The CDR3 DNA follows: TGCAGTGCTATCACTAGTCGCCCCTCGGGTGAGCAGTACTTC.

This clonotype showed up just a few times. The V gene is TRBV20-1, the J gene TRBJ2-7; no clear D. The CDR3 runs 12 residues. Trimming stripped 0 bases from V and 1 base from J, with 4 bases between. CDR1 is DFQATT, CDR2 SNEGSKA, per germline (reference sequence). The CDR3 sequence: CSARDFSYEQYF. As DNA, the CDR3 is TGCAGTGCTAGAGATTTTTCCTACGAGCAGTACTTC.

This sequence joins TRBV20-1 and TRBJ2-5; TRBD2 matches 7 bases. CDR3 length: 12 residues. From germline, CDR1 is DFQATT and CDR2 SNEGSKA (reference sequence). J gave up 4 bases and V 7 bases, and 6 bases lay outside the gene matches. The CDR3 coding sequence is TGCAGTGGAGGACTAGGTTTAGAGACCCAGTACTTC. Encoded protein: CSGGLGLETQYF.

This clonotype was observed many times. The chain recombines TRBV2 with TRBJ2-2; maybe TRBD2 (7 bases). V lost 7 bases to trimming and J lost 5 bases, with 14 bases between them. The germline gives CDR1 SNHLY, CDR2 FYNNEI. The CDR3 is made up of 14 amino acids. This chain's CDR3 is CASTPGGLTGELFF. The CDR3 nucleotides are TGTGCCAGCACCCCCGGGGGGCTAACCGGGGAGCTGTTTTTT.